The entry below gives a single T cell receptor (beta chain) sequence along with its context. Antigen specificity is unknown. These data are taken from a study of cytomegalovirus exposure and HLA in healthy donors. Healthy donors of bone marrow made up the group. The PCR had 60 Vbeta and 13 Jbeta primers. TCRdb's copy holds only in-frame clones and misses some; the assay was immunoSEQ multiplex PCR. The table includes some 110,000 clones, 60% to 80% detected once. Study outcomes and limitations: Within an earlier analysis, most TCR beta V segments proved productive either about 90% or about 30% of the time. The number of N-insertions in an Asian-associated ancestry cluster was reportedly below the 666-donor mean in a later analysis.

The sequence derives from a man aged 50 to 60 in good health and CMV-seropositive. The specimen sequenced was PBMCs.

The chain's CDR3 is CASSPGQGLYYGYTF. Here the CDR3 DNA reads TGTGCCAGCAGTCCCGGACAGGGACTCTACTATGGCTACACCTTC. The V call is TRBV28, the J call TRBJ1-2, with TRBD1 matching 8 bases. Germline assignment: CDR1 MDHEN and CDR2 SYDVKM. V lost 5 bases to trimming and J lost 3 bases; unmatched junction nucleotides: 8. The CDR3 has 15 residues.